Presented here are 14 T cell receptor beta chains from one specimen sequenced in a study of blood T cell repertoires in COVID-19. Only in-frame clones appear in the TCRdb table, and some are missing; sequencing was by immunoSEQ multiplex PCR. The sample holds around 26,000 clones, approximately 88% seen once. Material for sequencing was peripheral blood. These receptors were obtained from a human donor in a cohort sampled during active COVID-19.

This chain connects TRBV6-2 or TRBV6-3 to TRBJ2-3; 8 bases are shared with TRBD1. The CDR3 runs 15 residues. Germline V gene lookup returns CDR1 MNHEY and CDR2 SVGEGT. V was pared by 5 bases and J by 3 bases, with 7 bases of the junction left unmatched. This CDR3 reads CASSRSGQATDTQYF. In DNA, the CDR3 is TGTGCCAGCAGTCGCTCGGGACAGGCGACAGATACGCAGTATTTT.

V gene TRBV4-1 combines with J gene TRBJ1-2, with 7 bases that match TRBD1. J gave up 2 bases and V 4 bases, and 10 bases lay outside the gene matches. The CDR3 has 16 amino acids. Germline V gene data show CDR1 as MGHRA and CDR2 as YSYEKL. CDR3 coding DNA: TGCGCCAGCAGCCCGATTGGCGGACAGGCGAACTATGGCTACACCTTC. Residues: CASSPIGGQANYGYTF.

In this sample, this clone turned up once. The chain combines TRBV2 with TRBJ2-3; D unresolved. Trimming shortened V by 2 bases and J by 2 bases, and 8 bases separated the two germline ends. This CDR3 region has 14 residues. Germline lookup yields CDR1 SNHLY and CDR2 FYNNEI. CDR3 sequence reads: CASSESTSTDTQYF. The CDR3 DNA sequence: TGTGCCAGCAGTGAAAGTACTTCCACAGATACGCAGTATTTT.

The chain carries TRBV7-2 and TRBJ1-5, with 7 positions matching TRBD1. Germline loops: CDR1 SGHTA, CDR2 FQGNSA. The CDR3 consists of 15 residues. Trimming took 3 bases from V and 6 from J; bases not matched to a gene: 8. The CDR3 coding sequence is TGTGCCAGCAGCTTTGAGTGGCAGGGGGGTCAGCCCCAGCATTTT. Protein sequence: CASSFEWQGGQPQHF.

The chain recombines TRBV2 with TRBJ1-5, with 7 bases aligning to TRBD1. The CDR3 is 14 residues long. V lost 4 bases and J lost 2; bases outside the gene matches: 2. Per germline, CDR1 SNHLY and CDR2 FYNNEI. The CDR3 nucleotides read TGTGCCAGCAGTGGAACAGGGGGCAATCAGCCCCAGCATTTT. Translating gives CASSGTGGNQPQHF.

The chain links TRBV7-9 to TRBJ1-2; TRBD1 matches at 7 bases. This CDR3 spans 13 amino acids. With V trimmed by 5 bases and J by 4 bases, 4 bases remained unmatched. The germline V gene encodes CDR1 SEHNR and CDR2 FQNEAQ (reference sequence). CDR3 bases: TGTGCCAGCAGCCCAACAGGGGCCTATGGCTACACCTTC. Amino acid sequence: CASSPTGAYGYTF.

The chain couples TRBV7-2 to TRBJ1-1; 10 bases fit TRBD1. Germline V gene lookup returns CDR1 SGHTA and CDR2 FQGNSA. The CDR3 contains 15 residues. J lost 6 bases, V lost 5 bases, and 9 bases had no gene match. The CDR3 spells CASSPWDRGGSEAFF. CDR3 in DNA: TGTGCCAGCAGCCCCTGGGACAGGGGCGGCTCTGAAGCTTTCTTT.

The CDR3 DNA is TGTGCCAGCAGCAGCTTACAGGGGCAGGCGGAAGCTTTCTTT. This sequence encodes CASSSLQGQAEAFF. The chain combines TRBV7-2 with TRBJ1-1; 7 nucleotides line up with TRBD1. This CDR3 is 14 amino acids long. Germline trimming cut 5 bases from V and 8 bases from J; bases unmatched to any gene: 11. Germline V lookup: CDR1 SGHTA, CDR2 FQGNSA.

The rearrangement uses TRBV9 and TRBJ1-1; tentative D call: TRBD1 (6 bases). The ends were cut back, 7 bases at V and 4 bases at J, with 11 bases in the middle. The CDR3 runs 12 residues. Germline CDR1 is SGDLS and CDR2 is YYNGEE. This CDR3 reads CASPQGGTEAFF. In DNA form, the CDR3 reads TGTGCCAGCCCTCAAGGGGGCACTGAAGCTTTCTTT.

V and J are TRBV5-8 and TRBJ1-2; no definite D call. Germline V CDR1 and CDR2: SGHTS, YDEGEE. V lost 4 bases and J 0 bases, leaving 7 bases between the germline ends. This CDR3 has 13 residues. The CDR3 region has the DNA TGTGCCAGCAGCCTAAAACCTAACTATGGCTACACCTTC. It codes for CASSLKPNYGYTF.

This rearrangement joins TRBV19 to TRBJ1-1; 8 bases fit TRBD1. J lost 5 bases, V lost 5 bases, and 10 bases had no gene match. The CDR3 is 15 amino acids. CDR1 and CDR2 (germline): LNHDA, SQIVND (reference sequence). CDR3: CASSDPGQVVTEAFF. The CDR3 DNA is TGTGCCAGTAGTGACCCGGGACAGGTTGTAACTGAAGCTTTCTTT.

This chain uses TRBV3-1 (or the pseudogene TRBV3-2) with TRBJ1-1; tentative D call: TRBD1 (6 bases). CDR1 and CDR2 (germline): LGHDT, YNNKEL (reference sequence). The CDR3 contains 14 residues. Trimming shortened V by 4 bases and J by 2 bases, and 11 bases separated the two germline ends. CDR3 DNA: TGTGCCAGCAGCCCGGACAGCATTAACACTGAAGCTTTCTTT. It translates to CASSPDSINTEAFF.

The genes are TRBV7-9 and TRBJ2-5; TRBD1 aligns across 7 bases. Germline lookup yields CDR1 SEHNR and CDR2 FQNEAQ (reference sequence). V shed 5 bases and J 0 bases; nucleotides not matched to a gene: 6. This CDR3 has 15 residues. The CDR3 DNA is TGTGCCAGCAGCAGCAGGACAGGCTACCAAGAGACCCAGTACTTC. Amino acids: CASSSRTGYQETQYF.

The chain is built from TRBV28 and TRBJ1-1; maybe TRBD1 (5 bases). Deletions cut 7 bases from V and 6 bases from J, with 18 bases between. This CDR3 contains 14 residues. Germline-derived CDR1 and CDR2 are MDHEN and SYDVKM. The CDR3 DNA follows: TGTGCCAGCACCTCGCGGACACCCAACCCTGAAGCTTTCTTT. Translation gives CASTSRTPNPEAFF. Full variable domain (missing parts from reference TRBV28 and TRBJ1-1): DVKVTQSSRYLVKRTGEKVFLECVQDMDHENMFWYRQDPGLGLRLIYFSYDVKMKEKGDIPEGYSVSREKKERFSLILESASTNQTSMYLCASTSRTPNPEAFFGQGTRLTVV.